A single sample is the source of the 4 T cell receptor beta chains below, sequenced in a study of OX40 agonist ivuxolimab in advanced cancers. This table comes from immunoSEQ multiplex PCR, and its TCRdb copy is limited to in-frame clones, with some not included. Of approximately 53,000 clones in the sample, 80% to 95% are singletons; the top ten hold approximately 23%. Sequenced here: CD4+ or CD8+ T cells sorted from blood, sampled in a trial of the OX40 agonist ivuxolimab. Source of these receptors: an adult with an advanced solid tumor such as melanoma, head and neck, liver or kidney cancer.

CDR3 coding DNA: TGTGCCAGCAGTTTCCTACTAGCGGGAGGTGCACACTCCTACGAGCAGTACTTC. Amino acids: CASSFLLAGGAHSYEQYF. V and J are TRBV27 and TRBJ2-7, with 12 bases fitting TRBD2. The CDR3 length is 18 residues. The J segment lost 0 bases and the V segment lost 3 bases, leaving 9 bases of the junction unmatched. In germline, CDR1 is MNHEY, CDR2 SMNVEV (reference sequence).

The gene calls are TRBV25-1 and TRBJ2-7; D possibly corresponds to TRBD1 (5 bases). Deletions cut 1 base from V and 6 bases from J, with 19 bases between. The germline CDR1 and CDR2 sequences are MGHDK and SYGVNS. The length of the CDR3 is 16 residues. The DNA for the CDR3 is TGTGCCAGCAGTGAATTCCCCGGATCATCAGGGTCCGAGCAGTACTTC. Protein: CASSEFPGSSGSEQYF.

The rearrangement links TRBV15 to TRBJ2-5, with D possibly TRBD2 on 6 matching bases. Trimming stripped 1 base from V and 2 bases from J, with 14 bases between. CDR3 length: 16 residues. The germline gives CDR1 LNHNV, CDR2 YYDKDF (reference sequence). As DNA, the CDR3 is TGTGCCACCAGCAGAGCGGGGGTCTCTTATCAAGAGACCCAGTACTTC. It translates to CATSRAGVSYQETQYF.

The chain uses TRBV13 and TRBJ2-7; a possible D gene is TRBD1 (5 bases). Germline CDR1 reads PRHDT; CDR2 reads FYEKMQ (reference sequence). Trimming stripped 5 bases from V and 0 bases from J, with 11 bases between. This CDR3 is 14 amino acids long. CDR3 amino acids: CASSQDINSYEQYF. CDR3 DNA: TGTGCCAGCAGCCAGGACATAAACTCCTACGAGCAGTACTTC.